The present T cell receptor (beta chain) was sequenced within a study of T cells in tuberculosis. Findings and limits, study-wide: Using the GMM-specific repertoire gave 87% accuracy versus about 70% with motifs. Shorter CDR3-alpha in active tuberculosis partly drove smaller distances.

Only in-frame clones appear in the TCRdb table, and some are missing; sequencing was by immunoSEQ multiplex PCR. The sample lists tens of thousands of clones, 90% seen once, with roughly 6% in the top ten. Regarding this clone: Its antigen is as yet unknown.

Latent tuberculosis screening used tuberculin skin test and IGRA at entry. Each donor contributed 95,000 or so T cells on average, unsorted. The specimen was PBMCs. This clonotype was sampled from a donor aged 10-30 years with latent tuberculosis or without tuberculosis infection.

DNA of the CDR3: TGTGCCAGCAGTACCAGGGTCTCTGGAAACACCATATATTTT. Its translation: CASSTRVSGNTIYF. The gene calls are TRBV6-5 and TRBJ1-3; possibly TRBD1 for D (5 bases). In germline, CDR1 is MNHEY, CDR2 SVGAGI. The length of the CDR3 is 14 residues. The V end lost 5 bases, the J end lost 0 bases, and 8 bases lay between the germline ends.